The rows below give T cell receptor beta chains drawn from one sample of a study of cytomegalovirus exposure and HLA in healthy donors. Using immunoSEQ multiplex PCR, the repertoire was profiled, and TCRdb retains in-frame clones only, with some absent. The table has roughly 160,000 clones, around four fifths seen once; the top ten hold about 1.2%. Sequences were obtained from PBMCs. Receptors originate from a boy aged 2 to 9 in good health and CMV-seronegative. Both conserved end residues are trimmed from each CDR3. Only part of the rows carry a size: once, few, many, or a class if the clone is expanded.

J	size	V	length	CDR3
TRBJ2-1	-	TRBV7-3	19	ASSLMPGTSGRALHYNEQF
TRBJ1-1	-	TRBV12-5	12	ASGLLGQGDEAF
TRBJ2-1	-	TRBV29-1	11	SVGLAYQGEQF
TRBJ1-5	-	TRBV30	13	AWSAGQVSNQPQH
TRBJ1-1	few	TRBV30	13	AWTVPGTGNTEAF
TRBJ2-3	few	TRBV9	14	ASSYTSGVSTDTQY
TRBJ2-7	-	TRBV5-5	10	ASSHGGDEQY
TRBJ2-7	few	TRBV19	14	ASSLDTGHGRGEQY
TRBJ1-1	few	TRBV6-5	12	ASSSRGENTEAF
TRBJ2-7	-	TRBV18	12	ASSPERSLYEQY
TRBJ2-5	-	TRBV7-9	13	ASSSLRSHGRTQY
TRBJ1-2	few	TRBV9	12	ASSPDTLGYGYT
TRBJ2-3	-	TRBV7-2	14	ASSRRTSGSQDTQY
TRBJ2-2	-	TRBV4-3	16	ASSQMIGGTSGSGELF
TRBJ2-7	once	TRBV7-8	15	ASSRRVGTEGSYEQY
TRBJ1-1	-	TRBV27	12	ASSPPRQSHEAF
TRBJ2-7	-	TRBV18	15	ASSPNDYGTSPSEQY
TRBJ2-7	-	TRBV28	13	ASSLSASGRGAWD
TRBJ1-2	-	TRBV6-5	14	ASSYSGTGIGDGYT
TRBJ2-1	-	TRBV9	13	ASRRGSGRGDEQF
TRBJ1-6	once	TRBV30	11	AWSQQGNSPLH
TRBJ2-7	-	TRBV4-1	14	ASSQVTAGLPYEQY
TRBJ1-3	-	TRBV7-2	14	ASSYYYGSSGNTIY
TRBJ2-3	-	TRBV19	14	ASSIGTGYSTDTQY
TRBJ2-5	few	TRBV5-4	11	ASSPTVQETQY
TRBJ1-4	-	TRBV6-5	10	ASRRGGEKLF
TRBJ2-3	few	TRBV19	14	ASSIRTSGTTDTQY
TRBJ1-4	-	TRBV9	14	ASSVGGRDRAEKLF
TRBJ1-6	-	TRBV30	11	AWSTTTDSPLH